The source of this T cell receptor beta chain is a study of T-cell reconstitution after alpha-beta-depleted transplantation in children. Study outcomes and limitations: At one year after transplant, newly produced T cells mostly accounted for T-cell counts and diversity. Surviving recipient cells, namely T cells and thymic progenitors, were the source of high day-60 TCRbeta diversity in some patients. Alpha-beta T cells present about two months after transplant were reported to originate from several hundred expanded graft clones.

This clonotype was found many times. Antigen: not known. Unique molecular identifiers were used to barcode this TCRbeta library. From the PCR reads, TCRdb called clonotypes with MiXCR, one entry per CDR3 protein. Counted here are about 250,000 distinct CDR3 sequences, roughly a quarter occurring once; the ten biggest clones make up around 4.8%. CDR3 length: 17 amino acids. Looked up from germline, CDR1 is MNHEY and CDR2 is SVGEGT. V gave up 2 bases and J gave up 4 bases; unmatched junction bases: 9. The chain employs TRBV6-2 or TRBV6-3 and TRBJ2-2, with 8 bases fitting TRBD2. Source: PBMCs, mostly from graft donor cells, taken 360 days after TCRalphabeta/CD19-depleted stem cell transplant. The clonotype comes from a female patient aged 2-9 years who had a stem cell transplant for congenital amegakaryocytic thrombocytopenia, so the T cells may come from the graft donor. The CDR3 protein is CASSYLPGGPVTGELFF. The CDR3 nucleotides are TGTGCCAGCAGTTACCTACCGGGAGGGCCCGTCACCGGGGAGCTGTTTTTT.